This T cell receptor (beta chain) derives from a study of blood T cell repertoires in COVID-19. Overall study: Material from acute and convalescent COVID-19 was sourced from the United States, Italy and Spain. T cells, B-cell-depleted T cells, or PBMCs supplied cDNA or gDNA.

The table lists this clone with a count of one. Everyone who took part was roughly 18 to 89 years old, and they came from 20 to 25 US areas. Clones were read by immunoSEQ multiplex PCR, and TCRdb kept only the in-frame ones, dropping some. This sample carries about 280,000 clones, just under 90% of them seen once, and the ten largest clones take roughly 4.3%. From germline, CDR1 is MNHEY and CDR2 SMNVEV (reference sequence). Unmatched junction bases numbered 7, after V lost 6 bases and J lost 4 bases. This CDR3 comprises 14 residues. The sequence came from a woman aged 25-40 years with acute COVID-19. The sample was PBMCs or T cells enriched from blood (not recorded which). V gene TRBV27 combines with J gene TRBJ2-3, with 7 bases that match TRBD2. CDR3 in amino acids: CASRPGLDADTQYF. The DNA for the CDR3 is TGTGCCAGCAGGCCCGGACTAGACGCAGATACGCAGTATTTT.